One T cell receptor beta chain is described in this entry. The antigen this receptor binds is unknown. Including cysteine and phenylalanine, the CDR3 has 17 amino acids. The DNA is not on file. The germline V gene (reference sequence) supplies CDR1 SEHNR and CDR2 FQNEAQ. The listed sequencing device is NextSeq 550. The Human TCR Profiling Kit (MiLaboratory) was used to make UMI-labeled 5' RACE TRB cDNA libraries. The full amount of extracted RNA was used for cDNA synthesis, and the full amount of resulting cDNA was used for PCR amplification. Libraries were prepared in parallel with an identical number of PCR cycles. The study's own analysis went as follows. With a minimum of two reads required per UMI, MIGEC and MiXCR pulled out about 49,000 +/- 11,000 unique UMI-labeled TRB cDNA molecules from each library. On average, around 40,000 +/- 10,000 functional in-frame TRB CDR3 nucleotide clonotypes lacking stop codons were found per library. After each sample was downsampled to 5000 UMI-labeled TRB molecules, VDJtools was used to calculate diversity metrics such as normalized Shannon-Wiener and Chao1. Clonotype-size-weighted physicochemical properties of the central five CDR3 residues (interaction energy, strength, volume and Kidera factor 4) were computed in VDJtools. TCRdb reprocessed the reads, so every CDR3 protein sequence counts as one entry and DNA is not shown. Here the V and J calls rest on TCRdb's processing, not on the authors' analysis. The table for this sample records tens of thousands of distinct CDR3 sequences. The biggest ten clones account for approximately 15% of the sample.

The data originate from a study of CXCR3-negative and CXCR3-positive naive CD8 T cells (dated by TCRdb to about 2019). With respect to the entire study: In total, 130 million to 150 million TRB reads were obtained, or roughly 1.5 +/- 0.3 million reads per library. Data from around 11 donors, pooled across two independent experiments, went into the diversity and physicochemical repertoire analyses. For the TRBV-TRBJ cluster analysis, the naive subsets came from a handful of donors, while the memory cells came from 3 donors.

Each CD8+ T cell subset was flow-sorted in triplicate, and around 320,000 cells per subset were placed directly into RLT lysis buffer. Peripheral blood mononuclear cells were isolated from buffy coats by standard density gradient centrifugation. Total RNA was extracted from sorted cells with an RNeasy Mini Kit. The research as a whole found: Because surface CD5, which is linked to self-reactivity in mice, was comparable between the naive subsets, TCR interaction strength was also inferred from the physicochemical properties of TRB CDR3s. Freshly isolated PBMCs were used for most assays because CXCR3 expression partially decreased after cryopreservation. Comparably high repertoire diversity was found in both naive subsets, whereas much lower repertoire diversity was found in memory CD8+ T cells. Similar TRBV-TRBJ usage was shown by naive CXCR3-negative and CXCR3-positive cells from the same donor, whereas distinct patterns were shown by memory cells.

The clonotype comes from a human donor in good health. Some clones in this sample may be carry-over from other donors' samples. Rearrangement joined TRBV7-9 to TRBJ1-4. The sample was memory CD8+ T cells from blood. The cell subset or site tag for this specimen amounts to: conventional CD8+ memory T cells (TMEM), sorted as controls. The CDR3 protein: CASSFPIEGGPAEKLFF.